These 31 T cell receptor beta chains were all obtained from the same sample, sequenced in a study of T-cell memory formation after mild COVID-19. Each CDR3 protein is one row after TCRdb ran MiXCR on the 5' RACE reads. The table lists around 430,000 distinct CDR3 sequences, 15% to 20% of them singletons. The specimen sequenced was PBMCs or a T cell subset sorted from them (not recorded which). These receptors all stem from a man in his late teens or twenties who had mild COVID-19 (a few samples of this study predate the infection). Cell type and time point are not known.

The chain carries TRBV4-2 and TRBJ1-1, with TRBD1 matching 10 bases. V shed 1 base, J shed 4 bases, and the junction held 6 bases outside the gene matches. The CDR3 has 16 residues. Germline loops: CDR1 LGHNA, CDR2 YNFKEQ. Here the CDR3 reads CASSQGDRGKGTEAFF. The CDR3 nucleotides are TGTGCCAGCAGCCAAGGGGACAGGGGAAAGGGCACTGAAGCTTTCTTT.

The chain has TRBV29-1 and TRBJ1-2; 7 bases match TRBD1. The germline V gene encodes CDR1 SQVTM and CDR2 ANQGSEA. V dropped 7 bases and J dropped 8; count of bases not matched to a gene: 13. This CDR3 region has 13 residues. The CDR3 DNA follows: TGCAGCGCCTCCATGGACAGGAGAAGAGGCTACACCTTC. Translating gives CSASMDRRRGYTF.

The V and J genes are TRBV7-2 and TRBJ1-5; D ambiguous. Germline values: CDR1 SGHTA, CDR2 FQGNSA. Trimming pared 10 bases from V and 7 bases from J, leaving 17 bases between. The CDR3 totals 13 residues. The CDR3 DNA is TGTGCCACCACGACTGCCGAAGGGCAGCCCCAGCATTTT. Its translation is CATTTAEGQPQHF.

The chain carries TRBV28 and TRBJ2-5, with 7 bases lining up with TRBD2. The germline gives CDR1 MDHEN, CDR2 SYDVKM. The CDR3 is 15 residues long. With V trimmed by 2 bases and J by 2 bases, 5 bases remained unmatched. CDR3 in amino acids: CASSLRDYTQETQYF. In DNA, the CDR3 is TGTGCCAGCAGTTTAAGGGACTATACTCAAGAGACCCAGTACTTC.

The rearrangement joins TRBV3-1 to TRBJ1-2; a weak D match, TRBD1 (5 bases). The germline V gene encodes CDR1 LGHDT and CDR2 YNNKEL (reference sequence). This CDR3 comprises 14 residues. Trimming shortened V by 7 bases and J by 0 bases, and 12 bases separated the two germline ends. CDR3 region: CASTQTVANYGYTF. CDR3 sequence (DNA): TGTGCCAGCACCCAGACAGTCGCTAACTATGGCTACACCTTC.

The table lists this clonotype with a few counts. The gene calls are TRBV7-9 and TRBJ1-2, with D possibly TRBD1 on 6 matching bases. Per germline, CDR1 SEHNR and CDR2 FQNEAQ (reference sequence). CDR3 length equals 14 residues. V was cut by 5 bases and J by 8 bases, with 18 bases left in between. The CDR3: CASSQASRGRGYTF. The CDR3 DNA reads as TGTGCCAGCAGCCAAGCCAGCAGGGGCCGGGGCTACACCTTC.

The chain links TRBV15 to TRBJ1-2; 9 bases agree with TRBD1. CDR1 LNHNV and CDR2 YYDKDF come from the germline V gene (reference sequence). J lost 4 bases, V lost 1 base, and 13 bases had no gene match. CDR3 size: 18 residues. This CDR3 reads CATSRGPGQGFNFYGYTF. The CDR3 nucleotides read TGTGCCACCAGCAGAGGACCGGGACAGGGATTTAATTTCTATGGCTACACCTTC.

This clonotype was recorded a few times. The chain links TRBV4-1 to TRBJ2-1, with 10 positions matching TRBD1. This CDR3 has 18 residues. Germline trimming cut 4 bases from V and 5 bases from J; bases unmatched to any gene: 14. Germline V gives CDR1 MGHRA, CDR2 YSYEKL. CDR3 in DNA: TGCGCCAGCAGCCCTGGGAGGGGGACAGGGGCGCTGAACAATGAGCAGTTCTTC. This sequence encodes CASSPGRGTGALNNEQFF.

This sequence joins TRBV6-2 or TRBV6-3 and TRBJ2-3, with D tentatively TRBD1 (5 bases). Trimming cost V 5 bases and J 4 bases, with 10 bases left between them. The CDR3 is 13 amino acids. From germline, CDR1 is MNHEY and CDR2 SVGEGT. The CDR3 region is CASSNDRADTQYF. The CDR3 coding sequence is TGTGCCAGCAGTAACGACAGAGCAGATACGCAGTATTTT.

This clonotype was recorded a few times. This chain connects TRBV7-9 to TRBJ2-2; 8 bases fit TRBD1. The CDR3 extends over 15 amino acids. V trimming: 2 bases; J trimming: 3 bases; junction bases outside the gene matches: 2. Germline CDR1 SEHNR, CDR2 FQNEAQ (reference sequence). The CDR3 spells CASSLRDRYTGELFF. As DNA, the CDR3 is TGTGCCAGCAGCTTACGGGACAGGTACACCGGGGAGCTGTTTTTT.

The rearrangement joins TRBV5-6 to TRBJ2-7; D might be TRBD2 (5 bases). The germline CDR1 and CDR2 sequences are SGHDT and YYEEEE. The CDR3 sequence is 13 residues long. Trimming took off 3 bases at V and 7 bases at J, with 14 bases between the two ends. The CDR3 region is CASSSDVPGEQYF. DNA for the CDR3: TGTGCCAGCAGCTCGGACGTCCCGGGGGAGCAGTACTTC.

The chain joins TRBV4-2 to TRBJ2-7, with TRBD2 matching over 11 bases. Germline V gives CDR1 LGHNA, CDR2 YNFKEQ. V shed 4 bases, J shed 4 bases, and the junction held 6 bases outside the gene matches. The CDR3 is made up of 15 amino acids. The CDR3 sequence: CASSPRGLAEYEQYF. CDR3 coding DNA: TGTGCCAGCAGCCCGCGGGGACTAGCGGAGTACGAGCAGTACTTC.

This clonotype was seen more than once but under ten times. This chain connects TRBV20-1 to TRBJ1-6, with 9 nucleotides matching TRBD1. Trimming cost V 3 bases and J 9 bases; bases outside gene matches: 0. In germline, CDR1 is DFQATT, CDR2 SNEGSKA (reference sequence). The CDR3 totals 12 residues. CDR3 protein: CSARDRGSPLHF. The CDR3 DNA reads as TGCAGTGCTAGGGACAGGGGTTCACCCCTCCACTTT.

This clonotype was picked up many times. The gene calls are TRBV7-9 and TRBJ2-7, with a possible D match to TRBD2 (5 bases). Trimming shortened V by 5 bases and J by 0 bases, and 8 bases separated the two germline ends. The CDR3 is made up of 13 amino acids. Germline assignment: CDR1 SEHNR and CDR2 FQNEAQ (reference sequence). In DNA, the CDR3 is TGTGCCAGCAGCCCCGGGAACTCCTACGAGCAGTACTTC. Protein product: CASSPGNSYEQYF.

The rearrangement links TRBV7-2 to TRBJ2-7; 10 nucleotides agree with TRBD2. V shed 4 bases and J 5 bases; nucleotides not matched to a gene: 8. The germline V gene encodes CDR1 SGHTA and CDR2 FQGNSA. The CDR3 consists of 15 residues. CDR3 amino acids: CASSYLAGARDEQYF. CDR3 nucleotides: TGTGCCAGCAGCTACCTAGCGGGGGCCCGGGACGAGCAGTACTTC.

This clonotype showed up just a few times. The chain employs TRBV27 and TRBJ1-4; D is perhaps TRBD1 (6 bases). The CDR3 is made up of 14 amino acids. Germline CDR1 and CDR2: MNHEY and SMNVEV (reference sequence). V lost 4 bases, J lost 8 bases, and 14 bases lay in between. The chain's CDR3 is CASSSTGLGEKLFF. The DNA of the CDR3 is TGTGCCAGCAGTTCGACAGGACTTGGGGAAAAACTGTTTTTT.

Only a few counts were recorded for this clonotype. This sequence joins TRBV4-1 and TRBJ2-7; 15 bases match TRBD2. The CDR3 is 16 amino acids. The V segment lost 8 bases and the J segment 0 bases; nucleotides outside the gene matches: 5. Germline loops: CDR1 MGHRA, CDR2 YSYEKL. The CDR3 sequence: CASGPGLAGGSYEQYF. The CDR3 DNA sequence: TGCGCCAGCGGACCGGGACTAGCGGGGGGCTCCTACGAGCAGTACTTC.

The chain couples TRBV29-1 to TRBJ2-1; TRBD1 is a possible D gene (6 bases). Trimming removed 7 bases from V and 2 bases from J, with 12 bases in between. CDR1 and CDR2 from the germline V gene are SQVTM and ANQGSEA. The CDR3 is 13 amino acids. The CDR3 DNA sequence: TGCAGCGCAGGGGAGAGTACCTACAATGAGCAGTTCTTC. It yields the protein CSAGESTYNEQFF.

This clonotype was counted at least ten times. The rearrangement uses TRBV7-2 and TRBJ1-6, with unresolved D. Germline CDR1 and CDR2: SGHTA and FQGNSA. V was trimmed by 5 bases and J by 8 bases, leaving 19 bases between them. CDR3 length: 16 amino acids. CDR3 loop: CASSPRVVGTDSPLHF. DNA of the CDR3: TGTGCCAGCAGCCCCCGGGTAGTGGGTACTGATTCACCCCTCCACTTT.

This CDR3 is CSARPGGFTEAFF. CDR3 sequence (DNA): TGCAGTGCTAGACCTGGGGGATTTACTGAAGCTTTCTTT. The rearrangement links TRBV20-1 to TRBJ1-1, with D possibly being TRBD1 (5 bases). CDR3 length equals 13 residues. Looked up from germline, CDR1 is DFQATT and CDR2 is SNEGSKA (reference sequence). Trimming removed 2 bases at V and 5 bases at J, with 12 bases between.

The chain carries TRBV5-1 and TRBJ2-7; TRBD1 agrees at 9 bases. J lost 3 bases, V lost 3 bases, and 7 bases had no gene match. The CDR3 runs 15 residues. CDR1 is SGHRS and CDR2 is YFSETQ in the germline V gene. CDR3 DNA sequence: TGCGCCAGCAGCTCCACCGGGACAGGGTTCTACGAGCAGTACGTC. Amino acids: CASSSTGTGFYEQYV.

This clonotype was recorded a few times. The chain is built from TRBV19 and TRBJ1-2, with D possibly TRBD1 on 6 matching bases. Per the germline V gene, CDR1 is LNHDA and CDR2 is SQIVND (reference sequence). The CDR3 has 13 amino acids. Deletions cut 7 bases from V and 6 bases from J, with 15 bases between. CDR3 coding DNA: TGTGCCAGTATGTCAGGGGCTGAAGATGGCTACACCTTC. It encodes CASMSGAEDGYTF.

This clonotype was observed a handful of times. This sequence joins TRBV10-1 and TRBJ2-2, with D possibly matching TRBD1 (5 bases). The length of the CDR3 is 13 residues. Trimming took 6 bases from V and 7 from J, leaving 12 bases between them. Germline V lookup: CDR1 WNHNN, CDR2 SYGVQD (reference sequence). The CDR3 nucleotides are TGCGCCAGCAGCCGGACAAGCAACGGGGAGCTGTTTTTT. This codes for CASSRTSNGELFF.

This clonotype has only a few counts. CDR3 coding DNA: TGTGCCAGTAAATCCGGACAGGGGAGATCACCCCTCCACTTT. Encoded protein: CASKSGQGRSPLHF. V usage is TRBV19 and J usage is TRBJ1-6, with 9 bases lining up with TRBD1. This CDR3 has 14 residues. Germline CDR1 reads LNHDA; CDR2 reads SQIVND (reference sequence). Unmatched junction bases numbered 8, after V lost 7 bases and J lost 10 bases.

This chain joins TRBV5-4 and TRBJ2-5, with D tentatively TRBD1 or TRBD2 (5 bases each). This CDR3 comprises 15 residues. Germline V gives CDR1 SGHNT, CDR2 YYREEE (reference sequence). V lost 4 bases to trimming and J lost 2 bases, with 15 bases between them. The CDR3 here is CASSNPTGRQETQYF. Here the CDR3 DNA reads TGTGCCAGCAGCAACCCGACGGGGCGGCAAGAGACCCAGTACTTC.

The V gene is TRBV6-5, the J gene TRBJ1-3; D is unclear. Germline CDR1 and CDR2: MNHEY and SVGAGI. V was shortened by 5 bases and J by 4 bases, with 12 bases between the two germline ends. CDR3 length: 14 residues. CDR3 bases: TGTGCCAGCAGTCCGACTAGGTCAGGAAACACCATATATTTT. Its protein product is CASSPTRSGNTIYF.

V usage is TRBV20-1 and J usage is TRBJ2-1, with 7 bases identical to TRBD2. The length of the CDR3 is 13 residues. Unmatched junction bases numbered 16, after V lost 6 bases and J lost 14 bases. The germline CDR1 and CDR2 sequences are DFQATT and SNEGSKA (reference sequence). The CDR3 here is CSARRRSGAREFF. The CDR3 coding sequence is TGCAGTGCGCGGCGGAGAAGCGGGGCCCGCGAGTTCTTC.

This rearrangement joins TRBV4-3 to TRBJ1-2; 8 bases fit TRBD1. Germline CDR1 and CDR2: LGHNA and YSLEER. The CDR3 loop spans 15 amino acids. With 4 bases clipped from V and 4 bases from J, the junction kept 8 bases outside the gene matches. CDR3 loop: CASSPGQGAGYGYTF. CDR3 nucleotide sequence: TGCGCCAGCAGCCCGGGCCAGGGGGCTGGCTATGGCTACACCTTC.

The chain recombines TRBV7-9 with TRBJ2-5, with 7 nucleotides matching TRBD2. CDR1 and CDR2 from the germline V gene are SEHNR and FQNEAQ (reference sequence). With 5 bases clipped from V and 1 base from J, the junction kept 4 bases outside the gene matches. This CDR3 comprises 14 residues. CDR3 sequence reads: CASSRGGGQETQYF. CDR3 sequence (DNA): TGTGCCAGCAGCCGGGGCGGGGGCCAAGAGACCCAGTACTTC.

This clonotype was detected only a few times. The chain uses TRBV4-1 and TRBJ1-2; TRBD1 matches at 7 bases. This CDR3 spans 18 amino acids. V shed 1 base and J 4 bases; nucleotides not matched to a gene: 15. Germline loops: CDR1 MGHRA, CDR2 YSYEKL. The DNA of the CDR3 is TGCGCCAGCAGCCAAGTGTACGAGACACACCAGGGGGGCTATGGCTACACCTTC. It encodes CASSQVYETHQGGYGYTF.

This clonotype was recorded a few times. In nucleotides, the CDR3 is TGTGCCAGCAGCGCCTTTATATACTTGCGGGATTCACCCCTCCACTTT. Translating gives CASSAFIYLRDSPLHF. The chain carries TRBV2 and TRBJ1-6; D not certain. The ends were cut back, 6 bases at V and 8 bases at J, with 20 bases in the middle. The germline V gene has CDR1 SNHLY and CDR2 FYNNEI. CDR3 size: 16 residues.